This T cell receptor beta chain comes out of a study of T cell responses to AZD1222 COVID-19 vaccine. Concerning this clone itself: Its target is not known.

Points from the study as a whole: Vaccine-associated CD4 TCRs spanned spike, dominant at 160-218 and 743-854. The sample set comprised mostly white British donors with more females, and clonal diversity was possibly underestimated. Repertoire samples came only from after the peak T cell response.

Sequencing was performed with immunoSEQ multiplex PCR; in TCRdb, only in-frame clones are kept and a portion is missing. This sample has more than 90,000 clones, with just over 90% found just once. V lost 2 bases and J 1 base, leaving 5 bases between the germline ends. Germline loops: CDR1 SGHAT, CDR2 FQNNGV. This CDR3 contains 13 residues. Specimen: peripheral blood, collected on day 0 of AZD1222 vaccination. This TCR was recovered from an adult in good health. This chain uses TRBV11-2 with TRBJ1-1, with no clear D. CDR3 region: CASSLNSNTEAFF. As DNA, the CDR3 is TGTGCCAGCAGCTTAAACTCGAACACTGAAGCTTTCTTT.